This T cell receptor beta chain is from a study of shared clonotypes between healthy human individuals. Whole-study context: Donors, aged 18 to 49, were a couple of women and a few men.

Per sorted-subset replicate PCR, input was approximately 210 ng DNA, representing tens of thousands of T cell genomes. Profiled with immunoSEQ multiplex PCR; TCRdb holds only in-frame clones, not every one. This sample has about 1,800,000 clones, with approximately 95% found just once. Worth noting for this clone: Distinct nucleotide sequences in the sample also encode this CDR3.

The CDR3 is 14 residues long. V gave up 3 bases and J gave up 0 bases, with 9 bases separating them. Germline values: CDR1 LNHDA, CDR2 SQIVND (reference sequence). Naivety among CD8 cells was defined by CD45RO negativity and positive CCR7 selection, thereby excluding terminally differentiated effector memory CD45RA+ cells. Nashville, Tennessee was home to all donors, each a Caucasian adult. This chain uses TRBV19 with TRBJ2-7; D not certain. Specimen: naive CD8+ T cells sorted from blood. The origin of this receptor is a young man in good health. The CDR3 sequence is CASSIAGFSYEQYF. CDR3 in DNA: TGTGCCAGTAGTATTGCTGGTTTCTCCTACGAGCAGTACTTC.